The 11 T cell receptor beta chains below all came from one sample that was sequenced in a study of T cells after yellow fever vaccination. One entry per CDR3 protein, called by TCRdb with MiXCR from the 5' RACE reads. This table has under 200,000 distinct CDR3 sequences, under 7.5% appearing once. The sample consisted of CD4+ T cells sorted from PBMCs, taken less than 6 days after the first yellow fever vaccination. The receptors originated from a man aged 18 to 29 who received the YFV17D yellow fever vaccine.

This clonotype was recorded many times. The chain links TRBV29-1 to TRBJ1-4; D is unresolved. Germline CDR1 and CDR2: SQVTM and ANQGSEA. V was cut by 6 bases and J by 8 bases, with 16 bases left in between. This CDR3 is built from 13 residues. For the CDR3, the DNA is TGCAGCGTAAACCGGGGTCCGGGGGAAAAACTGTTTTTT. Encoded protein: CSVNRGPGEKLFF.

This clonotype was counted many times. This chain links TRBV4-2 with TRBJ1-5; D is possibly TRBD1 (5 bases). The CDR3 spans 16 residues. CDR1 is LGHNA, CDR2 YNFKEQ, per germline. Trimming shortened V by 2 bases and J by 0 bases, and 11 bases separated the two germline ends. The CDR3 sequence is CASSQQGGHSNQPQHF. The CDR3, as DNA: TGTGCCAGCAGCCAACAGGGAGGCCATAGCAATCAGCCCCAGCATTTT.

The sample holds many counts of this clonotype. For the CDR3, the DNA is TGTGCCAGCAGTTTCCGGGACAGGGTTGGGGCTTTCTTT. Residues: CASSFRDRVGAFF. The chain is built from TRBV6-5 and TRBJ1-1; 9 bases agree with TRBD1. This CDR3 spans 13 amino acids. V was clipped by 4 bases and J by 11 bases; unmatched bases: 8. CDR1 is MNHEY and CDR2 is SVGAGI in the germline V gene.

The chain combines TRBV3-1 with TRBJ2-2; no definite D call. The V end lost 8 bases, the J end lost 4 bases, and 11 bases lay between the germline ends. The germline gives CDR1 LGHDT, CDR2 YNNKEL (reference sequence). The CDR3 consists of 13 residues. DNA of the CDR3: TGTGCCAGCTGGTCTCGGCCCACCGGGGAGCTGTTTTTT. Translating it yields CASWSRPTGELFF.

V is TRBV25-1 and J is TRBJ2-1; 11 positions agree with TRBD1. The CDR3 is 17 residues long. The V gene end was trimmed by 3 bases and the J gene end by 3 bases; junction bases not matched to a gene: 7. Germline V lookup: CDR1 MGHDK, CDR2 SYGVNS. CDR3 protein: CASSDSPGTGGYNEQFF. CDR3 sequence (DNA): TGTGCCAGCAGTGACTCACCTGGGACAGGGGGCTACAATGAGCAGTTCTTC.

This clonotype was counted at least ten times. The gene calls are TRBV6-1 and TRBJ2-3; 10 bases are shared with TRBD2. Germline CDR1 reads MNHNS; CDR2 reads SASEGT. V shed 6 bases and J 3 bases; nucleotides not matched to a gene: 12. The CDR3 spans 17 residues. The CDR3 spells CASRPRLAGLKTDTQYF. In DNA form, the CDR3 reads TGTGCCAGCAGGCCTCGACTAGCGGGCTTAAAGACAGATACGCAGTATTTT.

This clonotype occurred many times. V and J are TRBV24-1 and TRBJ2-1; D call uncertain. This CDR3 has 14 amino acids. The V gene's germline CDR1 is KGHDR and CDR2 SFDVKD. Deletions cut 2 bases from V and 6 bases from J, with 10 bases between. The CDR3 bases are TGTGCCACCAGTGATTCCCTTATCCGCAATGAGCAGTTCTTC. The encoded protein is CATSDSLIRNEQFF.

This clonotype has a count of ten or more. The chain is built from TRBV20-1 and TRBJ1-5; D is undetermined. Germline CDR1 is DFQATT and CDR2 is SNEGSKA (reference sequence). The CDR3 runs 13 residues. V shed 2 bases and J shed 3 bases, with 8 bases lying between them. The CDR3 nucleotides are TGCAGTGCTAGACGGTCGGTCAATCAGCCCCAGCATTTT. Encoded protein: CSARRSVNQPQHF.

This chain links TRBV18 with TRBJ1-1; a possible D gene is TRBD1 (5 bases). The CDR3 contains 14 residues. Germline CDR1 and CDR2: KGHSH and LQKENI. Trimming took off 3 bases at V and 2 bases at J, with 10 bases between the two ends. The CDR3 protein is CASSPARVNTEAFF. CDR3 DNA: TGTGCCAGCTCACCTGCCAGGGTAAACACTGAAGCTTTCTTT.

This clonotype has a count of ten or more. The CDR3 DNA reads TGTGCCAGCAGTCCCCAGGGGGGCAATGAGCAGTTCTTC. As protein: CASSPQGGNEQFF. V and J are TRBV12-3 or TRBV12-4 and TRBJ2-1, with D perhaps matching TRBD1 (7 bases). Trimming stripped 5 bases from V and 6 bases from J, with 11 bases between. The CDR3 totals 13 residues.

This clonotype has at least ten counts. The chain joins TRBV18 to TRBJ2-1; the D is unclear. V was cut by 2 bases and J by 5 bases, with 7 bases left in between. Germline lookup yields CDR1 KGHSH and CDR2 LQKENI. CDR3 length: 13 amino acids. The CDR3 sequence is CASSPSSDNEQFF. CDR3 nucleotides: TGTGCCAGCTCACCATCGTCGGACAATGAGCAGTTCTTC.